Given below is one T cell receptor beta chain in context. The antigen is not known. Trimming at V came to 6 bases and at J to 6 bases, leaving 4 bases not matched to a gene. CDR1 and CDR2 from the germline V gene are SGHTA and FQGTGA. This CDR3 is built from 13 residues. This sample stems from a study of T cells after yellow fever vaccination. On the study more broadly: Any fraction with a low cell number was prepared using SMART-Seq v4 Ultra Low Input.

Study outcomes and limitations: Most primary-vaccination clones reappeared after the booster (approximately 95% CD4, 75% to 90% CD8).

TCRdb analysed the 5' RACE reads with MiXCR anew, one entry per CDR3 protein. The sample carries 450,000 to 650,000 distinct CDR3 sequences, 20% to 25% recorded once. Sequenced here: PBMCs, sampled roughly 23 days after the first yellow fever vaccination. The chain recombines TRBV7-3 with TRBJ2-2; TRBD1 matches at 7 bases. The receptor was isolated from a man younger than 35 who received the YFV17D yellow fever vaccine. CDR3 nucleotides: TGTGCCAGCAGAGATACAGGGGCCGGGGAGCTGTTTTTT. Residues: CASRDTGAGELFF.